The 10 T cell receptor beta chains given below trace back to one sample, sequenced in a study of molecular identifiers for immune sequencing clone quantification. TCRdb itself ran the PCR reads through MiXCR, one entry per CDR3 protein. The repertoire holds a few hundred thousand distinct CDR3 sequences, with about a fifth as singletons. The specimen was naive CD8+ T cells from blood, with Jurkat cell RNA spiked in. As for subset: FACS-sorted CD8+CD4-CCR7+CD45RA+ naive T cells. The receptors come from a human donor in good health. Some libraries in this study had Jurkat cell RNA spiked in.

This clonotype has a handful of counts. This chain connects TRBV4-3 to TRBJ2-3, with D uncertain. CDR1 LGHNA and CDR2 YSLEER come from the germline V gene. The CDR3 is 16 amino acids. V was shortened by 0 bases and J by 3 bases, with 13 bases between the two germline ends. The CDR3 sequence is CASSQDGSRETDTQYF. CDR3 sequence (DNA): TGCGCCAGCAGCCAAGATGGGTCTAGAGAAACAGATACGCAGTATTTT.

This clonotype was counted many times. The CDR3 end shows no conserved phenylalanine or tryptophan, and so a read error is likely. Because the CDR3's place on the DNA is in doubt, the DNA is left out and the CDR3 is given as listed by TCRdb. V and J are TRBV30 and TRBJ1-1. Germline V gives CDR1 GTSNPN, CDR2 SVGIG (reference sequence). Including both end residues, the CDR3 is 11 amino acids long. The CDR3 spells CAWSVQGLIAV.

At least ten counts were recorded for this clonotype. Written as DNA, the CDR3 is TGTGCCAGCAGCTTCACCGACAGGGACCAGCCCCAGCATTTT. Its protein is CASSFTDRDQPQHF. The chain carries TRBV7-9 and TRBJ1-5; 7 bases agree with TRBD1. The J segment lost 7 bases and the V segment lost 3 bases, leaving 6 bases of the junction unmatched. The CDR3 has 14 residues. Germline CDR1 reads SEHNR; CDR2 reads FQNEAQ (reference sequence).

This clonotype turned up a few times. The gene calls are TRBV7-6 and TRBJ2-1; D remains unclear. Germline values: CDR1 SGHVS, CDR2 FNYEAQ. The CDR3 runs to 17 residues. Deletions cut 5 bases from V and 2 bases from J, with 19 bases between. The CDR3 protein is CASSLKTPLATYNEQFF. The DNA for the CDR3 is TGTGCCAGCAGCCTTAAAACACCGCTCGCAACCTACAATGAGCAGTTCTTC.

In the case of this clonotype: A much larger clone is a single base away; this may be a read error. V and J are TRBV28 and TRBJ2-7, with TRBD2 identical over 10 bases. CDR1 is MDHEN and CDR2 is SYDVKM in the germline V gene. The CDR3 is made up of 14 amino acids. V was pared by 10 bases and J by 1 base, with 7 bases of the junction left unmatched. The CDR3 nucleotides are TGTGCCATAGAAGGAGCGGGAGGGTCCTACGAGCAGTACTTC. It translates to CAIEGAGGSYEQYF.

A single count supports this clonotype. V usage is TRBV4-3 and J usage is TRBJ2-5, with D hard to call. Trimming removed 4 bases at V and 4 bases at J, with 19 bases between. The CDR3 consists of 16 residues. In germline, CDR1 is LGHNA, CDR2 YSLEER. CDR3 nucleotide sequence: TGCGCCAGCAGCCGCTCCGCGGACCTGGGCGGAGAGACCCAGTACTTC. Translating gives CASSRSADLGGETQYF.

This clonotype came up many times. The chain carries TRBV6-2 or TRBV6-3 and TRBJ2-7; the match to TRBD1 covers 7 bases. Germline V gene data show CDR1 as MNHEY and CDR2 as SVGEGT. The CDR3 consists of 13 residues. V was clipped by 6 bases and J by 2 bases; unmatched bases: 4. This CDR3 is CASRPQGPYEQYF. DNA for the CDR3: TGTGCCAGCAGACCACAGGGGCCCTACGAGCAGTACTTC.

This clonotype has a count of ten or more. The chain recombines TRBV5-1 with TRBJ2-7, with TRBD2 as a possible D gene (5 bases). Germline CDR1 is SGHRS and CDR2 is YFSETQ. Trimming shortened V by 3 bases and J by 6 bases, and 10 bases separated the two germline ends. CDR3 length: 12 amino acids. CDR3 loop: CASSYGGSEQYF. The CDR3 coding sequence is TGCGCCAGCAGCTACGGAGGATCCGAGCAGTACTTC.

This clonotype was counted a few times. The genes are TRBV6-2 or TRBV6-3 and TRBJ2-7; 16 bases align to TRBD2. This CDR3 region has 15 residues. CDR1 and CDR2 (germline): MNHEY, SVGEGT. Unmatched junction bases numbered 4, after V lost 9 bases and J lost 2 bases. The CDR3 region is CASTGTSGRAYEQYF. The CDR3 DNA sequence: TGTGCCAGTACCGGGACTAGCGGGAGGGCCTACGAGCAGTACTTC.

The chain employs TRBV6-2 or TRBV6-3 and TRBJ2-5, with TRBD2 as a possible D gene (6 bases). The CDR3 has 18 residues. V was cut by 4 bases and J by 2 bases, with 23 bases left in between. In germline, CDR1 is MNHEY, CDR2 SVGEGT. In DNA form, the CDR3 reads TGTGCCAGCAGTTTTGAGGTGGAGGGCCGTACAACTCAAGAGACCCAGTACTTC. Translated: CASSFEVEGRTTQETQYF.